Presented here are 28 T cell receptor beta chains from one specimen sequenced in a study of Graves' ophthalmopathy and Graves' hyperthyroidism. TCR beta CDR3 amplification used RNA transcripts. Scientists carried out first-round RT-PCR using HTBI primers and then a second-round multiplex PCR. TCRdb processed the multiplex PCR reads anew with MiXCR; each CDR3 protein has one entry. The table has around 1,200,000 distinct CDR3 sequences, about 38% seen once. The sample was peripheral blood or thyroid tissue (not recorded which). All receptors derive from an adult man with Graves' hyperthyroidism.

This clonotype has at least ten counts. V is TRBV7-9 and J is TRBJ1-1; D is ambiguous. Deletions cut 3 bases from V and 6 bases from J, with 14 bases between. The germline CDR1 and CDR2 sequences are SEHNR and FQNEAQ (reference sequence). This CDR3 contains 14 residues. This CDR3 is CASSFDTIRAEAFF. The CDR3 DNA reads TGTGCCAGCAGCTTCGACACGATTCGGGCTGAAGCTTTCTTT.

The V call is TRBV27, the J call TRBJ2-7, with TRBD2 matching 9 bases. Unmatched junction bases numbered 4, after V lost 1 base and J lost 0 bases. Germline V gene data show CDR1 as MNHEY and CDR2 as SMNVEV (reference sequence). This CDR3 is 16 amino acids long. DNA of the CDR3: TGTGCCAGCAGTTTATTGGCTAGCGGGATCTCCTACGAGCAGTACTTC. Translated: CASSLLASGISYEQYF.

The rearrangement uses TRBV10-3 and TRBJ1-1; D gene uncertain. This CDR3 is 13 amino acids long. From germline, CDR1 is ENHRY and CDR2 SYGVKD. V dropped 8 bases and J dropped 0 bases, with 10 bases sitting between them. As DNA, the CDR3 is TGTGCCATCGGACGGGTCATGAACACTGAAGCTTTCTTT. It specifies CAIGRVMNTEAFF.

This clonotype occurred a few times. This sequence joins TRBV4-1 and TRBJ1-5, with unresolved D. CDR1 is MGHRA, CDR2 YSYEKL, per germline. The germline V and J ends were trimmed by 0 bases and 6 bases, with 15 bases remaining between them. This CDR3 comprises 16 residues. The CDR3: CASSQDGDPAGQPQHF. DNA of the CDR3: TGCGCCAGCAGCCAAGACGGTGACCCCGCGGGTCAGCCCCAGCATTTT.

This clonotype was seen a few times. Here the CDR3 reads CASSSGLAGTLQFF. CDR3 bases: TGTGCCAGCAGCTCCGGACTAGCGGGAACGCTGCAGTTCTTC. This chain joins TRBV7-7 and TRBJ2-7; 12 bases align to TRBD2. The J call may be in error: the DNA end matches TRBJ2-1 better. Germline CDR1 SSHAT, CDR2 FNYEAQ (reference sequence). This CDR3 has 14 amino acids.

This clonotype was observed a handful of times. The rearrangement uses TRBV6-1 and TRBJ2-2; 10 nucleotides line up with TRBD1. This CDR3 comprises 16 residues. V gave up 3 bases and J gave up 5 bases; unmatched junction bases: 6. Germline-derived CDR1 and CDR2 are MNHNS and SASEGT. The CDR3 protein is CASSEGGQGRTGELFF. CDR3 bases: TGTGCCAGCAGTGAGGGGGGACAGGGGAGGACCGGGGAGCTGTTTTTT.

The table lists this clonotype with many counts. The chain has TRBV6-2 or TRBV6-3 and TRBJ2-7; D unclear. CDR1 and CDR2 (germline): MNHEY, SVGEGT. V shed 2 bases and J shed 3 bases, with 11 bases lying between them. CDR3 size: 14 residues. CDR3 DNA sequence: TGTGCCAGCAGTTACAAGGACGATATCTACGAGCAGTACTTC. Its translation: CASSYKDDIYEQYF.

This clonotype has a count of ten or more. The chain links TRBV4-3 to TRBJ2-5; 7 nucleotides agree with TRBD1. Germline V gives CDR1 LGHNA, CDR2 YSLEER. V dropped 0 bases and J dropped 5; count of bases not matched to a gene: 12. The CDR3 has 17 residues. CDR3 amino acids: CASSQDPAGGLIETQYF. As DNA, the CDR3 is TGCGCCAGCAGCCAAGATCCGGCAGGGGGTCTTATTGAGACCCAGTACTTC.

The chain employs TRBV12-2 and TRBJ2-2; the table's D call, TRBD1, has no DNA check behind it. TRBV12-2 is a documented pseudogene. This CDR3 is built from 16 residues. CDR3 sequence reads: CASRFPGQGNTGELFF. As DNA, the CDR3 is TGTGCAAGTCGCTTCCCGGGACAGGGTAACACCGGGGAGCTGTTTTTT.

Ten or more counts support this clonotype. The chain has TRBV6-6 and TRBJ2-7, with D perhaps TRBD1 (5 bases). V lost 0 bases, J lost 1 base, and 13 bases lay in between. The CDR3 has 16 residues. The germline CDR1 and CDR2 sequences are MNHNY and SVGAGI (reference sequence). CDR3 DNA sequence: TGTGCCAGCAGTTACTCTCCGGACACCATTTCCTACGAGCAGTACTTC. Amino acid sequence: CASSYSPDTISYEQYF.

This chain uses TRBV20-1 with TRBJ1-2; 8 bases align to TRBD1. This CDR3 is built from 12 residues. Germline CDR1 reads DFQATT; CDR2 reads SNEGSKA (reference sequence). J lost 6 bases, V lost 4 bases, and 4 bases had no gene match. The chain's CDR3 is CSANRGANGYTF. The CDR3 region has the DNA TGCAGTGCTAACAGGGGGGCGAATGGCTACACCTTC.

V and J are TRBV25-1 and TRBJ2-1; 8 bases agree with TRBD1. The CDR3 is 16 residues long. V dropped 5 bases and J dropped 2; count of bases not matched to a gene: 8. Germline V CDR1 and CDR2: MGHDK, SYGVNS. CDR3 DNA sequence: TGTGCCAGCAGTCCCACGGGACAGGCCCCCTACAATGAGCAGTTCTTC. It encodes CASSPTGQAPYNEQFF. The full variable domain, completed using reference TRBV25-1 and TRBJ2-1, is EADIYQTPRYLVIGTGKKITLECSQTMGHDKMYWYQQDPGMELHLIHYSYGVNSTEKGDLSSESTVSRIRTEHFPLTLESARPSHTSQYLCASSPTGQAPYNEQFFGPGTRLTVL.

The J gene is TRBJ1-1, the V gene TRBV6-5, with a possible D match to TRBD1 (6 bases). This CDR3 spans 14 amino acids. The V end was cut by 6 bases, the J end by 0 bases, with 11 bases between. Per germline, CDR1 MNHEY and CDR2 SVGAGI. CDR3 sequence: CASSNGQMNTEAFF. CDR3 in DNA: TGTGCCAGCAGCAACGGACAGATGAACACTGAAGCTTTCTTT.

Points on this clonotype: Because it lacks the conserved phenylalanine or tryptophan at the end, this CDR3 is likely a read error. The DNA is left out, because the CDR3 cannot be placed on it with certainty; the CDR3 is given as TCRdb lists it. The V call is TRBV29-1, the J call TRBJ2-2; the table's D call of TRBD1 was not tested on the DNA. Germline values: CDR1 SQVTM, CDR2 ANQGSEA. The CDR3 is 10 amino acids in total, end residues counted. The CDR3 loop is CSVEQGGRVD.

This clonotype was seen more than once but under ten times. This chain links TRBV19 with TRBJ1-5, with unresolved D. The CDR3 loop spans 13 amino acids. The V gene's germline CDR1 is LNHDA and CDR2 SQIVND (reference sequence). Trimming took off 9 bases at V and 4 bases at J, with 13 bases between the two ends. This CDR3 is CASSEEANQPQHF. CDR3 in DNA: TGTGCCAGCAGTGAAGAAGCGAATCAGCCCCAGCATTTT.

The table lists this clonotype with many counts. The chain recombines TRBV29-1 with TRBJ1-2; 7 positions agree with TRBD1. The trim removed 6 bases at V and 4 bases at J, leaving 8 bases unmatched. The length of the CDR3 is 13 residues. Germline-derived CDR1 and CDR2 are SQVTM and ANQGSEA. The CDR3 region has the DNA TGCAGCGTAGACCAGGGGGTGGGCTATGGCTACACCTTC. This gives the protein CSVDQGVGYGYTF.

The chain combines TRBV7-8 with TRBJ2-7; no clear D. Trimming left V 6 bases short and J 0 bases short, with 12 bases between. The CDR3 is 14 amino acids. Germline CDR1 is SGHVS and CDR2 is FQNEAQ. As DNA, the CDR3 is TGTGCCAGCAGTCAAGCCCAAAACTCCTACGAGCAGTACTTC. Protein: CASSQAQNSYEQYF.

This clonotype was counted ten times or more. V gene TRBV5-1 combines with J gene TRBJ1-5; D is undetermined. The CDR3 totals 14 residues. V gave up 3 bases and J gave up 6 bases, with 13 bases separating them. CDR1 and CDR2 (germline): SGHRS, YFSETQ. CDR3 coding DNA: TGCGCCAGCAGCTCCTGGCCAGAGGGTCAGCCCCAGCATTTT. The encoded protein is CASSSWPEGQPQHF.

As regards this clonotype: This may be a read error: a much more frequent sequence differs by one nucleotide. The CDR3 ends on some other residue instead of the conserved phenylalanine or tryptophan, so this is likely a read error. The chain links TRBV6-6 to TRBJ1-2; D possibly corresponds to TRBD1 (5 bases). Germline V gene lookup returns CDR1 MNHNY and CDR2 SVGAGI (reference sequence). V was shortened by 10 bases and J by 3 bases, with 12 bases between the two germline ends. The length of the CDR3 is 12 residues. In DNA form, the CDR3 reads TGTGCCATCCAGGGAGGAGACTATGGCTACACCCTC. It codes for CAIQGGDYGYTL.

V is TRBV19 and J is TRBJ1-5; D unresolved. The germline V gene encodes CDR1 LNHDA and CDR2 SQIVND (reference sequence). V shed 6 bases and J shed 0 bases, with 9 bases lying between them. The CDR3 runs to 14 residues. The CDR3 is CASRFGSSNQPQHF. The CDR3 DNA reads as TGTGCCAGTAGATTTGGATCTAGCAATCAGCCCCAGCATTTT.

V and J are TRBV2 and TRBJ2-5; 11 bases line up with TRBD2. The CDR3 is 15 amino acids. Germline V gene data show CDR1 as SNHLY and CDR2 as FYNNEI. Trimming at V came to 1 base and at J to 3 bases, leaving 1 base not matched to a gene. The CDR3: CASSEEGLAEETQYF. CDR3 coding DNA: TGTGCCAGCAGTGAAGAGGGACTAGCGGAAGAGACCCAGTACTTC.

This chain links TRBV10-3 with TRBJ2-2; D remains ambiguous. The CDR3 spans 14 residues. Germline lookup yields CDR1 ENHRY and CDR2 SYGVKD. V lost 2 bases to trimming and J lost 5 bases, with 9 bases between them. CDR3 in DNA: TGTGCCATCAGTGAGCTCCAAGAGACCGGGGAGCTGTTTTTT. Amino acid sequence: CAISELQETGELFF.

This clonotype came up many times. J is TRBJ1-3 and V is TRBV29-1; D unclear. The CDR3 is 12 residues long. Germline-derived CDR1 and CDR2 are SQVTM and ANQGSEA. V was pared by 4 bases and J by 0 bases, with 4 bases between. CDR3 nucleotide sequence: TGCAGCGTTGCCGGCTCTGGAAACACCATATATTTT. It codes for CSVAGSGNTIYF.

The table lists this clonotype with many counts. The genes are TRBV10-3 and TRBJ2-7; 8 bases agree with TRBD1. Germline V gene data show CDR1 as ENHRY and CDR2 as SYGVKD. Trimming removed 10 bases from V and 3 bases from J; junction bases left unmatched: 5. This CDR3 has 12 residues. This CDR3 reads CATADRGYEQYF. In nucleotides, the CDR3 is TGTGCCACAGCTGACAGGGGCTACGAGCAGTACTTC.

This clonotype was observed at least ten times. In DNA, the CDR3 is TGCAGCGTTGAAACTAGCCCGGAGACCCAGTACTTC. It encodes CSVETSPETQYF. V usage is TRBV29-1 and J usage is TRBJ2-5, with a possible D match to TRBD2 (6 bases). CDR3 length: 12 residues. The ends were cut back, 2 bases at V and 5 bases at J, with 9 bases in the middle. Germline V gives CDR1 SQVTM, CDR2 ANQGSEA.

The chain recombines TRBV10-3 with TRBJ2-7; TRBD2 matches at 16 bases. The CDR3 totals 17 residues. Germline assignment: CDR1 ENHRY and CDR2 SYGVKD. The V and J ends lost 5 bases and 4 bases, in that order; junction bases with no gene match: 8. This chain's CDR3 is CAISLGTSGRAKYEQYF. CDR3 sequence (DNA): TGTGCCATCAGTCTCGGGACTAGCGGGAGGGCCAAATACGAGCAGTACTTC.

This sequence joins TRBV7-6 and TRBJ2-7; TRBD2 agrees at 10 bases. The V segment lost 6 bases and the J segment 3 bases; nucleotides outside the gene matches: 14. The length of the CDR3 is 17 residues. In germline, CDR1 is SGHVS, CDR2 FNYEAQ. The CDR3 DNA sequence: TGTGCCAGCAGTATAGGCCGGTTGGAGCGGGGGGGCTACGAGCAGTACTTC. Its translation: CASSIGRLERGGYEQYF.

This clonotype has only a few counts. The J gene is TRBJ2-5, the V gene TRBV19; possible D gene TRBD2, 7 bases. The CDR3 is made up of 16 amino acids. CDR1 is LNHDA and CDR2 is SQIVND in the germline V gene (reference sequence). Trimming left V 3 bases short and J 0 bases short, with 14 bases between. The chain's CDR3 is CASSIRGAKYQETQYF. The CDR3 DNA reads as TGTGCCAGTAGTATTCGGGGGGCCAAGTACCAAGAGACCCAGTACTTC.